Listed below are T cell receptor beta chains from one sample, sequenced in a study of T-cell reconstitution after alpha-beta-depleted transplantation in children. TCRdb re-called the PCR reads with MiXCR, one entry per CDR3 protein. There are about 610,000 distinct CDR3 sequences in the sample; 8% to 11% occur only once, and less than 5% lies in the top ten. Sequencing used PBMCs from the stem cell graft donor, obtained from the stem cell graft. The receptors were sampled from a human donor who donated a stem cell graft to a child with acute myeloid leukemia. Each CDR3 is given with its conserved first and last residue. Fields, in order: CDR3 DNA, CDR3 protein, J gene, V gene, D gene, clone size. D genes are given only for firm matches. Expanded clones are given a class, and other clones once, few, many or no size at all.

CDR3 DNA: TGCAGTGCTAGAGATGGACGGGGAAGACTTAATTCACCCCTCCACTTT
CDR3 protein: CSARDGRGRLNSPLHF
J gene: TRBJ1-6
V gene: TRBV20-1
D gene: .
clone size: many

CDR3 DNA: TGTGCCAGCAGTTTTTTCCCGAGCCGGAGCAATCAGCCCCAGCATTTT
CDR3 protein: CASSFFPSRSNQPQHF
J gene: TRBJ1-5
V gene: TRBV28
D gene: .
clone size: .

CDR3 DNA: TGTGCCAGCAGTCTCAGGACAGGGGGGTACGAGCAGTACTTC
CDR3 protein: CASSLRTGGYEQYF
J gene: TRBJ2-7
V gene: TRBV12-3/TRBV12-4
D gene: TRBD1
clone size: many

CDR3 DNA: TGTGCCAGCAAACCGGGACAGCTCTATGAAAAACTGTTTTTT
CDR3 protein: CASKPGQLYEKLFF
J gene: TRBJ1-4
V gene: TRBV6-2/TRBV6-3
D gene: TRBD1
clone size: few

CDR3 DNA: TGCAGCGTTGGCAGGGGGTTGGCCCACAATCAGCCCCAGCATTTT
CDR3 protein: CSVGRGLAHNQPQHF
J gene: TRBJ1-5
V gene: TRBV29-1
D gene: TRBD1
clone size: .

CDR3 DNA: TGTGCCAGCAGCTTTGGTGGGGGCGAGGGTCAGCCCCAGCATTTT
CDR3 protein: CASSFGGGEGQPQHF
J gene: TRBJ1-5
V gene: TRBV7-6
D gene: .
clone size: .

CDR3 DNA: TGTGCCTGGAGTGTAAGCCTACTCAGGGGGCGGACAGACGAGCAGTACTTC
CDR3 protein: CAWSVSLLRGRTDEQYF
J gene: TRBJ2-7
V gene: TRBV30
D gene: TRBD1
clone size: many

CDR3 DNA: TGTGCCAGCAGCTTAGTCCCGCAGGGATACGAAAAACTGTTTTTT
CDR3 protein: CASSLVPQGYEKLFF
J gene: TRBJ1-4
V gene: TRBV7-9
D gene: .
clone size: few

CDR3 DNA: TGTGCCAGCAGCCCTAGTAAAGGCAATGAGCAGTTCTTC
CDR3 protein: CASSPSKGNEQFF
J gene: TRBJ2-1
V gene: TRBV7-9
D gene: .
clone size: many

CDR3 DNA: TGCAGCGTCCTCAGGCGGGGCGGCTCCTACAATGAGCAGTTCTTC
CDR3 protein: CSVLRRGGSYNEQFF
J gene: TRBJ2-1
V gene: TRBV29-1
D gene: .
clone size: .

CDR3 DNA: TGCGCCAGCAGCCAAGGGCGGACTAGCGGGTACGAGCAGTACTTC
CDR3 protein: CASSQGRTSGYEQYF
J gene: TRBJ2-7
V gene: TRBV4-3
D gene: TRBD2
clone size: few

CDR3 DNA: TGTGCCAGCAGCCCGGCTGGAGCTAGTTCCGGGGAGCTGTTTTTT
CDR3 protein: CASSPAGASSGELFF
J gene: TRBJ2-2
V gene: TRBV7-9
D gene: .
clone size: .

CDR3 DNA: TGCAGTGCTATGCCTCTAGTAGAGGAGACCCAGTACTTC
CDR3 protein: CSAMPLVEETQYF
J gene: TRBJ2-5
V gene: TRBV20-1
D gene: .
clone size: many

CDR3 DNA: TGTGCCAGCGGCATGGGACAGGGCCCCTATGGCTACACCTTC
CDR3 protein: CASGMGQGPYGYTF
J gene: TRBJ1-2
V gene: TRBV28
D gene: TRBD1
clone size: many

CDR3 DNA: TGTGCCAGCAGCTTAAGGCTAGCGGGAGCCATTAGCTCCTACAATGAGCAGTTCTTC
CDR3 protein: CASSLRLAGAISSYNEQFF
J gene: TRBJ2-1
V gene: TRBV5-4
D gene: TRBD2
clone size: few

CDR3 DNA: TGTGCCAGCAGTTTAATGGCGGGAACTAGCACAGATACGCAGTATTTT
CDR3 protein: CASSLMAGTSTDTQYF
J gene: TRBJ2-3
V gene: TRBV28
D gene: .
clone size: many

CDR3 DNA: TGTGCCAGCAGTTTAGGTAGCTGGTACGAGCAGTACTTC
CDR3 protein: CASSLGSWYEQYF
J gene: TRBJ2-7
V gene: TRBV12-3/TRBV12-4
D gene: .
clone size: few

CDR3 DNA: TGCAGTGCTAGAGCCCTTCAAGAGACCCAGTACTTC
CDR3 protein: CSARALQETQYF
J gene: TRBJ2-5
V gene: TRBV20-1
D gene: .
clone size: many

CDR3 DNA: TGCAGCGTTGATGACTCCGGGACAGATGCGGGGGATACGCAGTATTTT
CDR3 protein: CSVDDSGTDAGDTQYF
J gene: TRBJ2-3
V gene: TRBV29-1
D gene: .
clone size: many

CDR3 DNA: TGTGCCAGCAGTTCGGGACAGCCCGGGGCCAACGTCCTGACTTTC
CDR3 protein: CASSSGQPGANVLTF
J gene: TRBJ2-6
V gene: TRBV12-3/TRBV12-4
D gene: TRBD1
clone size: .

CDR3 DNA: TGCAGCTTCGACAGGGGAGGGGGATTCTACGAGCAGTACTTC
CDR3 protein: CSFDRGGGFYEQYF
J gene: TRBJ2-7
V gene: TRBV29-1
D gene: .
clone size: few

CDR3 DNA: TGTGCCAGCAGTTTATCCGGGTTAGGGGGCCCTGGAAACACCATATATTTT
CDR3 protein: CASSLSGLGGPGNTIYF
J gene: TRBJ1-3
V gene: TRBV27
D gene: TRBD1
clone size: .

CDR3 DNA: TGCGCCAGCAGCTTGGAAGCAGGGAGGGATGGCTACACCTTC
CDR3 protein: CASSLEAGRDGYTF
J gene: TRBJ1-2
V gene: TRBV5-1
D gene: .
clone size: few

CDR3 DNA: TGTGCCACCGGAAAAGCGGGAGCCACAGATACGCAGTATTTT
CDR3 protein: CATGKAGATDTQYF
J gene: TRBJ2-3
V gene: TRBV24-1
D gene: TRBD2
clone size: few

CDR3 DNA: TGCAGTGCTAGGGAGCGGGAGGGCTACAATGAGCAGTTCTTC
CDR3 protein: CSAREREGYNEQFF
J gene: TRBJ2-1
V gene: TRBV20-1
D gene: TRBD2
clone size: many

CDR3 DNA: TGTGCCAGCAGTTCCCCCGTAAAGCCCACTGAAGCTTTCTTT
CDR3 protein: CASSSPVKPTEAFF
J gene: TRBJ1-1
V gene: TRBV6-6
D gene: .
clone size: .

CDR3 DNA: TGCAGCGTTGGGACCCCCGGAGAGACCCAGTACTTC
CDR3 protein: CSVGTPGETQYF
J gene: TRBJ2-5
V gene: TRBV29-1
D gene: .
clone size: .

CDR3 DNA: TGTGCCACCAGCAGGCCCTTGGGTAGCGGGAGTAATGAGCAGTTCTTC
CDR3 protein: CATSRPLGSGSNEQFF
J gene: TRBJ2-1
V gene: TRBV15
D gene: TRBD2
clone size: .

CDR3 DNA: TGCAGTGCTCCGAGTCGGGCTAGCGGGAACAATGAGCAGTTCTTC
CDR3 protein: CSAPSRASGNNEQFF
J gene: TRBJ2-1
V gene: TRBV20-1
D gene: TRBD2
clone size: .

CDR3 DNA: TGTGCCAGCAGCTTGTTCCACGAGCAGTACTTC
CDR3 protein: CASSLFHEQYF
J gene: TRBJ2-7
V gene: TRBV5-6
D gene: .
clone size: many

CDR3 DNA: TGTGCCAGCAGTGCCAATTGGGGACTAGCGGGCCTCCAAGAGACCCAGTACTTC
CDR3 protein: CASSANWGLAGLQETQYF
J gene: TRBJ2-5
V gene: TRBV6-1
D gene: TRBD2
clone size: few

CDR3 DNA: TGTGCCAGTAGCGGGACAGGGAGGACCTACGAGCAGTACTTC
CDR3 protein: CASSGTGRTYEQYF
J gene: TRBJ2-7
V gene: TRBV19
D gene: TRBD1
clone size: .

CDR3 DNA: TGTGCCAGCAGCTCCGGACTAGCGGGAACATTTGATGAGCAGTTCTTC
CDR3 protein: CASSSGLAGTFDEQFF
J gene: TRBJ2-1
V gene: TRBV7-2
D gene: TRBD2
clone size: .

CDR3 DNA: TGTGCCAGCAGCTCCAAGGGACTAGCGGATACTAGCACAGATACGCAGTATTTT
CDR3 protein: CASSSKGLADTSTDTQYF
J gene: TRBJ2-3
V gene: TRBV11-2
D gene: TRBD2
clone size: many

CDR3 DNA: TGTGCCAGCAGTGAAGCTAAGCGGGGAGATATCGAGCAGTACTTC
CDR3 protein: CASSEAKRGDIEQYF
J gene: TRBJ2-7
V gene: TRBV25-1
D gene: TRBD2
clone size: .

CDR3 DNA: TGCAGTGTCGAGACTAAGCCGCGGGAGTCCATAATTTACGAGCAGTACTTC
CDR3 protein: CSVETKPRESIIYEQYF
J gene: TRBJ2-7
V gene: TRBV20-1
D gene: TRBD2
clone size: .

CDR3 DNA: TGTGCCAGCAGACCATACTCGCGGAACCCTGGGCGGGGGTCCACAGATACGCAGTATTTT
CDR3 protein: CASRPYSRNPGRGSTDTQYF
J gene: TRBJ2-3
V gene: TRBV6-2/TRBV6-3
D gene: TRBD2
clone size: few

CDR3 DNA: TGTGCCAGCAGCTTAGTGAGTAGCGGGTTCTCCGAGCAGTACTTC
CDR3 protein: CASSLVSSGFSEQYF
J gene: TRBJ2-7
V gene: TRBV7-2
D gene: TRBD2
clone size: .

CDR3 DNA: TGCGCCAGCAGCCAAGGTGACCCCGAGGGCAATCAGCCCCAGCATTTT
CDR3 protein: CASSQGDPEGNQPQHF
J gene: TRBJ1-5
V gene: TRBV4-3
D gene: .
clone size: few

CDR3 DNA: TGTGCCAGCAGCCCTGGGGACAGGGGGCAAAACATTCAGTACTTC
CDR3 protein: CASSPGDRGQNIQYF
J gene: TRBJ2-4
V gene: TRBV6-1
D gene: TRBD1
clone size: few

CDR3 DNA: TGTGCCAGCAGTTTAAGAGCCGCGGCCCGAGGCTACACCTTC
CDR3 protein: CASSLRAAARGYTF
J gene: TRBJ1-2
V gene: TRBV12-3/TRBV12-4
D gene: .
clone size: many

CDR3 DNA: TGTGCCACCGAGAGTAACTATGGCTACACCTTC
CDR3 protein: CATESNYGYTF
J gene: TRBJ1-2
V gene: TRBV25-1
D gene: .
clone size: .

CDR3 DNA: TGTGCCAGCAGTCGACAGGACAATCAGCCCCAGCATTTT
CDR3 protein: CASSRQDNQPQHF
J gene: TRBJ1-5
V gene: TRBV6-1
D gene: .
clone size: many

CDR3 DNA: TGCAGTGCTAGAGCCCCGGGGGGGGCGAGCGGCTACACCTTC
CDR3 protein: CSARAPGGASGYTF
J gene: TRBJ1-2
V gene: TRBV20-1
D gene: .
clone size: .

CDR3 DNA: TGTGCCATCAGCCCGCAGGGTGCAGATACTGAAGCTTTCTTT
CDR3 protein: CAISPQGADTEAFF
J gene: TRBJ1-1
V gene: TRBV10-3
D gene: .
clone size: many

CDR3 DNA: TGCAGTGCTAGAGGAAGCCAGTCTGGGACTAGGGGGCAGTACTTC
CDR3 protein: CSARGSQSGTRGQYF
J gene: TRBJ2-7
V gene: TRBV20-1
D gene: TRBD2
clone size: .

CDR3 DNA: TGTGCCAGAAGCTGGGCTGAGTCCTACAATGAGCAGTTCTTC
CDR3 protein: CARSWAESYNEQFF
J gene: TRBJ2-1
V gene: TRBV5-3
D gene: .
clone size: many

CDR3 DNA: TGTGCCAGCAGCCTATCCGGGACGGAGGAGCAGTTCTTC
CDR3 protein: CASSLSGTEEQFF
J gene: TRBJ2-1
V gene: TRBV12-3/TRBV12-4
D gene: .
clone size: many

CDR3 DNA: TGTGCCAGCAGTTTACTCACACCTCCCCGGAATATAGCTGAAGCTTTCTTT
CDR3 protein: CASSLLTPPRNIAEAFF
J gene: TRBJ1-1
V gene: TRBV27
D gene: .
clone size: .

CDR3 DNA: TGCAGCGTCCGAAAGGGACAGACGACAGGAGGCGGGGAGCTGTTTTTT
CDR3 protein: CSVRKGQTTGGGELFF
J gene: TRBJ2-2
V gene: TRBV29-1
D gene: TRBD1
clone size: many

CDR3 DNA: TGCGCCAGCAGCTTGGGCCGACTAGCGGGGGCGGGGCAGTTCTTC
CDR3 protein: CASSLGRLAGAGQFF
J gene: TRBJ2-1
V gene: TRBV5-1
D gene: TRBD2
clone size: few

CDR3 DNA: TGTGCCAGCAGCTTGAGTAGCGGCCTCTCCTACGAGCAGTACTTC
CDR3 protein: CASSLSSGLSYEQYF
J gene: TRBJ2-7
V gene: TRBV7-2
D gene: .
clone size: few

CDR3 DNA: TGTGCCAGCAGTTCTGTTGGGACAGGGTTCGAGCAGTACTTC
CDR3 protein: CASSSVGTGFEQYF
J gene: TRBJ2-7
V gene: TRBV28
D gene: TRBD1
clone size: .

CDR3 DNA: TGCGCCAGCAGCTTGGGTGAGGGTTCGAACACTGAAGCTTTCTTT
CDR3 protein: CASSLGEGSNTEAFF
J gene: TRBJ1-1
V gene: TRBV5-1
D gene: .
clone size: .